The 21 T cell receptor beta chains listed next were all sequenced from one sample in a study of OX40 agonist ivuxolimab in advanced cancers. Libraries were prepared by immunoSEQ multiplex PCR; TCRdb keeps only in-frame clonotypes and omits some of them. The table lists roughly 82,000 clones, 75% to 90% of them singletons. Sequencing used CD4+ or CD8+ T cells sorted from blood, obtained in a trial of the OX40 agonist ivuxolimab. The receptors derive from an adult with an advanced solid tumor such as melanoma, head and neck, liver or kidney cancer.

V gene TRBV2 combines with J gene TRBJ1-5; 7 positions agree with TRBD1. V shed 4 bases and J 5 bases; nucleotides not matched to a gene: 8. Germline lookup yields CDR1 SNHLY and CDR2 FYNNEI. This CDR3 comprises 15 residues. The DNA for the CDR3 is TGTGCCAGCAGTGGGCGGGCAGGGGGGTATCAGCCCCAGCATTTT. Its translation is CASSGRAGGYQPQHF.

The CDR3 DNA reads as TGTGCCAGCAGCTTGGACGGAACCCAAGAGACCCAGTACTTC. Translated: CASSLDGTQETQYF. The rearrangement links TRBV5-4 to TRBJ2-5; D is uncertain. With 0 bases removed from V and 1 base from J, the gap between germline ends came to 7 bases. The CDR3 totals 14 residues. Germline CDR1 reads SGHNT; CDR2 reads YYREEE (reference sequence).

The genes are TRBV30 and TRBJ1-3; D not certain. CDR1 and CDR2 from the germline V gene are GTSNPN and SVGIG (reference sequence). There are 13 residues in the CDR3. V dropped 2 bases and J dropped 0 bases, with 5 bases sitting between them. In nucleotides, the CDR3 is TGTGCCTGGAGTCCGGGCTCTGGAAACACCATATATTTT. Translation: CAWSPGSGNTIYF. Supplemented by reference TRBV30 and TRBJ1-3, the full variable domain reads SQTIHQWPATLVQPVGSPLSLECTVEGTSNPNLYWYRQAAGRGLQLLFYSVGIGQISSEVPQNLSASRPQDRQFILSSKKLLLSDSGFYLCAWSPGSGNTIYFGEGSWLTVV.

The chain joins TRBV2 to TRBJ1-4; the D gene is possibly TRBD1 (6 bases). CDR1 is SNHLY and CDR2 is FYNNEI in the germline V gene. V was trimmed by 2 bases and J by 8 bases, leaving 9 bases between them. This CDR3 region has 13 residues. The chain's CDR3 is CASSENREEKLFF. CDR3 nucleotide sequence: TGTGCCAGCAGTGAAAACAGGGAGGAAAAACTGTTTTTT.

V and J are TRBV5-5 and TRBJ1-4; D gene ambiguous. This CDR3 is built from 15 residues. Trimming took 2 bases from V and 5 from J, leaving 13 bases between them. Germline lookup yields CDR1 SGHKS and CDR2 YYEKEE (reference sequence). CDR3: CASSFQQAENEKLFF. CDR3 DNA: TGTGCCAGCAGCTTTCAGCAGGCGGAAAATGAAAAACTGTTTTTT.

The chain recombines TRBV11-1 with TRBJ2-2, with D tentatively TRBD2 (6 bases). The CDR3 has 14 amino acids. Germline V gene data show CDR1 as SGHAT and CDR2 as FQDESV (reference sequence). Trimming removed 5 bases from V and 6 bases from J, with 13 bases in between. CDR3 in amino acids: CASSPLRGSGELFF. For the CDR3, the DNA is TGTGCCAGCAGCCCACTTCGGGGGTCCGGGGAGCTGTTTTTT.

The J gene is TRBJ2-5, the V gene TRBV11-2, with 9 bases fitting TRBD2. Germline assignment: CDR1 SGHAT and CDR2 FQNNGV. CDR3 size: 16 residues. Trimming removed 3 bases from V and 1 base from J; junction bases left unmatched: 6. The CDR3 spells CASSLSSGGLQETQYF. The CDR3 region has the DNA TGTGCCAGCAGCTTGAGTAGCGGGGGCCTCCAAGAGACCCAGTACTTC.

The rearrangement uses TRBV21-1 and TRBJ2-7; TRBD1 is the table's D call, not checked against the DNA. TRBV21-1 is designated a pseudogene. There are 13 residues in the CDR3. CDR3 DNA sequence: TGTGCCAGCAGCGCGGACAGGGGCCACGAGCAGTACTTC. Encoded protein: CASSADRGHEQYF.

The chain has TRBV7-2 and TRBJ2-5, with TRBD1 matching over 7 bases. Germline values: CDR1 SGHTA, CDR2 FQGNSA. V dropped 6 bases and J dropped 1; count of bases not matched to a gene: 8. This CDR3 is built from 15 residues. CDR3 coding DNA: TGTGCCAGCAGGCCCGGGGACAGACCCCAAGAGACCCAGTACTTC. It is translated as CASRPGDRPQETQYF.

This clone was seen once. The chain is built from TRBV30 and TRBJ2-7; tentatively, D is TRBD1 (6 bases). The CDR3 contains 13 residues. V was pared by 1 base and J by 6 bases, with 13 bases between. CDR1 is GTSNPN, CDR2 SVGIG, per germline (reference sequence). The CDR3 DNA reads TGTGCCTGGAGTGGGACAGTAAAGGGCGAGCAGTACTTC. Its protein product is CAWSGTVKGEQYF.

The J gene is TRBJ2-5, the V gene TRBV6-1, with TRBD1 as a possible D gene (5 bases). Trimming stripped 4 bases from V and 1 base from J, with 10 bases between. CDR3 length: 14 amino acids. Germline loops: CDR1 MNHNS, CDR2 SASEGT. CDR3 sequence: CASSGGRSQETQYF. The CDR3 nucleotides read TGTGCCAGCAGTGGGGGCCGGTCCCAAGAGACCCAGTACTTC.

This clone has a handful of counts. The chain is built from TRBV4-2 and TRBJ1-2, with 7 bases fitting TRBD1. The CDR3 runs 14 residues. V lost 1 base to trimming and J lost 8 bases; unmatched junction nucleotides: 7. CDR1 and CDR2 (germline): LGHNA, YNFKEQ. The CDR3 DNA follows: TGTGCCAGCAGCCAAGCTAGGGGGCGGGAGGGCTACACCTTC. Translated: CASSQARGREGYTF.

This rearrangement joins TRBV2 to TRBJ1-5; no reliable D call. Germline V gene sequence: CDR1 SNHLY, CDR2 FYNNEI. The V gene lost 2 bases and the J gene lost 6 bases, with 11 bases spanning the gap. The CDR3 consists of 14 residues. CDR3 amino acids: CASSETSESQPQHF. CDR3 nucleotides: TGTGCCAGCAGTGAAACTAGCGAATCTCAGCCCCAGCATTTT.

The rearrangement links TRBV2 to TRBJ2-3, with 7 bases matching TRBD1. The germline V gene encodes CDR1 SNHLY and CDR2 FYNNEI. The CDR3 extends over 15 amino acids. J lost 4 bases, V lost 5 bases, and 9 bases had no gene match. CDR3 DNA sequence: TGTGCCAGCAGTCCAAGACAGGGCTGGGCAGATACGCAGTATTTT. Amino acid sequence: CASSPRQGWADTQYF.

The count of this clone is one. This rearrangement joins TRBV5-1 to TRBJ2-7; 10 bases are a match to TRBD1. V dropped 5 bases and J dropped 5; count of bases not matched to a gene: 7. There are 14 residues in the CDR3. Germline assignment: CDR1 SGHRS and CDR2 YFSETQ. CDR3 coding DNA: TGCGCCAGCAGAACCGGGACAGGGGAAGACGAGCAGTACTTC. This gives the protein CASRTGTGEDEQYF.

This chain links TRBV6-6 with TRBJ2-3, with TRBD1 matching 11 bases. Trimming cost V 2 bases and J 3 bases; bases outside gene matches: 4. This CDR3 contains 16 residues. CDR1 MNHNY and CDR2 SVGAGI come from the germline V gene (reference sequence). This CDR3 reads CASSYGTGGRTDTQYF. CDR3 in DNA: TGTGCCAGCAGTTACGGGACAGGGGGGAGGACAGATACGCAGTATTTT.

J is TRBJ2-7 and V is TRBV11-2; the match to TRBD2 covers 8 bases. With V trimmed by 1 base and J by 0 bases, 8 bases remained unmatched. CDR3 length: 17 residues. CDR1 and CDR2 from the germline V gene are SGHAT and FQNNGV. CDR3 nucleotides: TGTGCCAGCAGCTTAGGTCGGGGGGGCCGCCTCTCCTACGAGCAGTACTTC. Protein product: CASSLGRGGRLSYEQYF.

This clone was counted a single time. The gene calls are TRBV18 and TRBJ2-1; 10 bases line up with TRBD1. Germline loops: CDR1 KGHSH, CDR2 LQKENI. This CDR3 spans 15 amino acids. Losses at the gene ends were 4 bases for V and 9 bases for J; bases not matched to a gene: 9. The CDR3 loop reads CASSLRTGGRGEQFF. The CDR3 nucleotides read TGTGCCAGCTCACTCAGGACAGGGGGTCGCGGTGAGCAGTTCTTC.

The V and J genes are TRBV5-1 and TRBJ1-3; 7 nucleotides agree with TRBD1. Losses at the gene ends were 6 bases for V and 2 bases for J; bases not matched to a gene: 8. Germline-derived CDR1 and CDR2 are SGHRS and YFSETQ. The CDR3 totals 15 residues. This chain's CDR3 is CASNTGVETGNTIYF. The CDR3 DNA reads as TGCGCCAGCAACACAGGGGTGGAAACTGGAAACACCATATATTTT. The full variable domain, completed using reference TRBV5-1 and TRBJ1-3, is KAGVTQTPRYLIKTRGQQVTLSCSPISGHRSVSWYQQTPGQGLQFLFEYFSETQRNKGNFPGRFSGRQFSNSRSEMNVSTLELGDSALYLCASNTGVETGNTIYFGEGSWLTVV.

The genes are TRBV18 and TRBJ2-2, with D possibly matching TRBD2 (5 bases). Trimming cost V 3 bases and J 3 bases, with 11 bases left between them. CDR3 length: 15 residues. Germline values: CDR1 KGHSH, CDR2 LQKENI. Here the CDR3 reads CASSPRERDTGELFF. The CDR3, as DNA: TGTGCCAGCTCACCTCGGGAACGGGACACCGGGGAGCTGTTTTTT.

The chain has TRBV2 and TRBJ1-2; D remains ambiguous. The V end lost 1 base, the J end lost 7 bases, and 16 bases lay between the germline ends. This CDR3 region has 15 residues. Germline V gives CDR1 SNHLY, CDR2 FYNNEI. The CDR3 sequence is CASSEGQLGSFGYTF. In nucleotides, the CDR3 is TGTGCCAGCAGTGAAGGTCAGCTTGGGTCGTTTGGCTACACCTTC.